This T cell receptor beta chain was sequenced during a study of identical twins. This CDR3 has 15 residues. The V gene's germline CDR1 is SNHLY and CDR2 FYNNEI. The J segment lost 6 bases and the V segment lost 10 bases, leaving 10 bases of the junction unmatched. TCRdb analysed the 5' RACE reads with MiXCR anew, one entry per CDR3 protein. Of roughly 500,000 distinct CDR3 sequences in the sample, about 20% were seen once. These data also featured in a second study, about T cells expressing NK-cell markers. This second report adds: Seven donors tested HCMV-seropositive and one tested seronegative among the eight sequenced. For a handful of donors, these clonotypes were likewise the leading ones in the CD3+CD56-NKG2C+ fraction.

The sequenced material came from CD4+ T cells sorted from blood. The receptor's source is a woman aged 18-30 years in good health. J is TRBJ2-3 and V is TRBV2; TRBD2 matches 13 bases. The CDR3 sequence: CAIPGLAGSGDTQYF. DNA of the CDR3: TGTGCCATTCCGGGACTAGCGGGATCTGGGGATACGCAGTATTTT.